Listed below are T cell receptor beta chains from one sample, sequenced in a study of blood T cells in healthy people across ages. TCRdb re-called the 5' RACE reads with MiXCR, one entry per CDR3 protein. The data hold approximately 780,000 distinct CDR3 sequences, with approximately 24% observed a single time. These data were also reused for a study on T cells of mothers and their children.

The source material was blood. These receptors were taken from a boy aged 10-17 years in good health. Each CDR3 is given with its conserved first and last residue. D genes are given only for firm matches. A row's size may be missing; if present it is once, few, many or a size class.

size	V	J	D	DNA	CDR3
few	TRBV28	TRBJ1-1	-	TGTGCCAGCAGTTTATTACAGAGGGCTTTCTTT	CASSLLQRAFF
-	TRBV12-3/TRBV12-4	TRBJ2-3	-	TGTGCCAGCAGTTCATCGGGCCGGGTCCATGGCGCAGATACGCAGTATTTT	CASSSSGRVHGADTQYF
-	TRBV28	TRBJ2-5	-	TGTGCCAGCAGTTTATTGGGGCTTGGCCGGCAAGAGACCCAGTACTTC	CASSLLGLGRQETQYF
few	TRBV4-1	TRBJ1-6	-	TGCGCCAGCAGCCAAGGTGCCGGGACGGCTAATTCACCCCTCCACTTT	CASSQGAGTANSPLHF
-	TRBV28	TRBJ1-2	-	TGTGCCAGCAGTTTAGGCTACGGAGGCTACACCTTC	CASSLGYGGYTF
few	TRBV6-6	TRBJ1-5	-	TGTGCCAGCAGTTGGGGACCGCAAAAGGAGCCCCAGCATTTT	CASSWGPQKEPQHF
few	TRBV28	TRBJ1-4	-	TGTGCCAGCAGTCCGGACGGCGCAACTAATGAAAAACTGTTTTTT	CASSPDGATNEKLFF
few	TRBV6-2/TRBV6-3	TRBJ2-3	-	TGTGCCAGCAGTTACTCGATGGGCCTCGGCGGCACAGATACGCAGTATTTT	CASSYSMGLGGTDTQYF
few	TRBV20-1	TRBJ2-1	TRBD2	TGCAGTGCTACCCGCGGGGGAAGCTCCTACAATGAGCAGTTCTTC	CSATRGGSSYNEQFF
-	TRBV29-1	TRBJ1-6	-	TGCAGCGTTTTGAAAGACAGTGATAATTCACCCCTCCACTTT	CSVLKDSDNSPLHF
-	TRBV2	TRBJ1-6	-	TGTGCCAGCAATCCCGGCAGGGCGACTTCACCCCTCCACTTT	CASNPGRATSPLHF
-	TRBV12-3/TRBV12-4	TRBJ2-5	-	TGTGCCAGCACCGACACCGGGACAAACCAAGAGACCCAGTACTTC	CASTDTGTNQETQYF
-	TRBV12-5	TRBJ2-3	-	TGTGCTAGTGGTTTGGTGGCAGATACGCAGTATTTT	CASGLVADTQYF
-	TRBV2	TRBJ2-1	-	TGTGCCAGCAGTGGCCGGAGGGGGGGCTTCTCCTACAATGAGCAGTTCTTC	CASSGRRGGFSYNEQFF
few	TRBV5-1	TRBJ2-5	TRBD1	TGCGCCAGCAGCTTGGCCGTCCCGGGACAGGGGACACAGAACTTC	CASSLAVPGQGTQNF
-	TRBV20-1	TRBJ1-1	-	TGCAGTGCTTTCGCTCAGGGGAGAGGGATTATACGGGAAGCTTTCTTT	CSAFAQGRGIIREAFF
-	TRBV6-6	TRBJ1-2	-	TGTGCCAGCAGTTACTCGAAGGACGGCTATGGCTACACCTTC	CASSYSKDGYGYTF
-	TRBV7-8	TRBJ2-1	-	TGTGCCAGCAGCTTAGTATATGTCGGACAGGGAGGGAACAATGAGCAGTTCTTC	CASSLVYVGQGGNNEQFF
-	TRBV28	TRBJ2-6	-	TGTGCCAGCAGATCCTATGAACAGGGATCTGGGGCCAACGTCCTGACTTTC	CASRSYEQGSGANVLTF
-	TRBV5-1	TRBJ2-5	-	TGCGCCAGCAGCTCCCTCCTTGGACAATCACAAGAGACCCAGTACTTC	CASSSLLGQSQETQYF
-	TRBV27	TRBJ2-5	-	TGTGCCAGCAGCTTATCAGCCAATCTTCGAGAGACCCAGTACTTC	CASSLSANLRETQYF
few	TRBV6-1	TRBJ2-4	-	TGTGCCAGCCAGGGAGGAAACATTCAGTACTTC	CASQGGNIQYF
few	TRBV29-1	TRBJ2-7	-	TGCAGCACCTCAGGGGTAACGGACGAGCAGTACTTC	CSTSGVTDEQYF
-	TRBV7-2	TRBJ2-7	-	TGTGCCAGCAGCTTTGACTTCCAGTCCTACGAGCAGTACTTC	CASSFDFQSYEQYF
-	TRBV29-1	TRBJ2-5	-	TGCAGCGTTGTCAAACAAGAGACCCAGTACTTC	CSVVKQETQYF
few	TRBV3-1	TRBJ2-7	TRBD2	TGTGCCAGCAGCCAAGACTCGGCTAGCGGGGGCTACGAGCAGTACTTC	CASSQDSASGGYEQYF
-	TRBV18	TRBJ2-7	-	TGTGCCAGCTCACCAGGAGAGCCACCTACCTACAAGCAGTACTTC	CASSPGEPPTYKQYF
-	TRBV5-1	TRBJ2-4	-	TGCGCCAGCAGCAAAGAGGGGGTAGGCATTCAGTACTTC	CASSKEGVGIQYF
-	TRBV2	TRBJ1-2	-	TGTGCCAGCAGTGAAACAGGCCGCTATGGCTACACCTTC	CASSETGRYGYTF
few	TRBV7-9	TRBJ2-5	-	TGTGCCAGCAGCTCGCGGGACGGCTGGGGGAAAGAGACCCAGTACTTC	CASSSRDGWGKETQYF
few	TRBV15	TRBJ2-5	-	TGTGCCACCAGCCGGAACGGCGAGACCCAGTACTTC	CATSRNGETQYF
few	TRBV11-2	TRBJ2-3	TRBD1	TGTGCCAGCAGCCCGAGAGGACAGGGGACAGCGCAGTATTTT	CASSPRGQGTAQYF
-	TRBV3-1	TRBJ2-7	-	TGTGCCAGCAGCCAAGATGGGAGGCGGACGAGCTCCTACGAGCAGTACTTC	CASSQDGRRTSSYEQYF
few	TRBV7-2	TRBJ1-5	-	TGTGCCAGCAGGATCAGGGACGGGGATCAGCCCCAGCATTTT	CASRIRDGDQPQHF
-	TRBV7-9	TRBJ1-2	-	TGTGCCAGCAGCTTAGCCGGTCCGGGAGGCTACACCTTC	CASSLAGPGGYTF
few	TRBV30	TRBJ2-5	-	TGTGCCTGGAGTAGGGGCCAGACCCAGTACTTC	CAWSRGQTQYF
-	TRBV20-1	TRBJ2-3	TRBD1	TGCAGTGCTAGCCGACAGGGGGTACCCACAGATACGCAGTATTTT	CSASRQGVPTDTQYF
-	TRBV27	TRBJ2-5	TRBD1	TGTGCCAGCAGTCAACCCGGGACAGGGGGCGAGACCCAGTACTTC	CASSQPGTGGETQYF
-	TRBV9	TRBJ2-2	-	TGTGCCAGCAGCCTTACCCCACTTGACGGCGGGGAGCTGTTTTTT	CASSLTPLDGGELFF
few	TRBV12-3/TRBV12-4	TRBJ1-2	-	TGTGCCAGCAGTTTGGCCAGCAATGTATATGGCTACACCTTC	CASSLASNVYGYTF
few	TRBV4-1	TRBJ2-6	-	TGCGCCAGCGAGGGGGCCAACGTCCTGACTTTC	CASEGANVLTF
few	TRBV20-1	TRBJ1-1	TRBD1	TGCAGTGCCGAACCGGGACAGATGAACACTGAAGCTTTCTTT	CSAEPGQMNTEAFF
few	TRBV12-3/TRBV12-4	TRBJ1-2	TRBD1	TGTGCCAGCAGTCTAGGGACAGCAGTAAACTATGGCTACACCTTC	CASSLGTAVNYGYTF
-	TRBV5-5	TRBJ2-1	-	TGTGCCAGCAGCTTACCGGGACATACCAATGAGCAGTTCTTC	CASSLPGHTNEQFF
-	TRBV10-3	TRBJ1-4	-	TGTGCCATCTCGCCAGCGGCGAGTGAAAAACTGTTTTTT	CAISPAASEKLFF
-	TRBV3-1	TRBJ2-7	TRBD1	TGTGCCAGCAGCCCCGGGGACAGGCCCCTCCACGAGCAGTACTTC	CASSPGDRPLHEQYF
-	TRBV20-1	TRBJ2-1	-	TGCAGTGCTAAAAGTACGCTCTACAATGAGCAGTTCTTC	CSAKSTLYNEQFF
-	TRBV20-1	TRBJ1-2	TRBD1	TGCAGTGCTAGAGATTCAGGGGGCGAAGATGGCTACACCTTC	CSARDSGGEDGYTF
few	TRBV20-1	TRBJ2-1	TRBD2	TGCAGTGCTTCCTGGGCGACTAGCGGGGGGGCGGTAAATGAGCAGTTCTTC	CSASWATSGGAVNEQFF
few	TRBV12-3/TRBV12-4	TRBJ2-1	-	TGTGCCAGCAGTGTCTTCAGGGAGATGATCTTCTACAATGAGCAGTTCTTC	CASSVFREMIFYNEQFF